The sequence of this TCR beta chain was determined in a study of OX40 agonist ivuxolimab in advanced cancers. Study in general: Among those treated, three patients had partial responses, one with hepatocellular carcinoma and two with cutaneous melanoma.

Assay: immunoSEQ multiplex PCR; the TCRdb copy retains only in-frame clones and omits some. The table shows tens of thousands of clones, with roughly 76% occurring only once. This sequence originates from an adult with an advanced solid tumor such as melanoma, head and neck, liver or kidney cancer. Sample: CD4+ or CD8+ T cells sorted from blood, taken in a trial of the OX40 agonist ivuxolimab.

The CDR3 loop is CASSFNPTYEQYF. The CDR3 nucleotides are TGTGCCAGCAGCTTTAACCCGACCTACGAGCAGTACTTC. The chain employs TRBV11-2 and TRBJ2-7; D not resolved. V lost 3 bases, J lost 2 bases, and 8 bases lay in between. This CDR3 is built from 13 residues. Germline loops: CDR1 SGHAT, CDR2 FQNNGV.